A single sample gave rise to the 20 T cell receptor beta chains below, sequenced in a study of blood T cell repertoires in COVID-19. TCRdb's copy holds only in-frame clones and misses some; the assay was immunoSEQ multiplex PCR. The sample includes 200,000 to 300,000 clones, 85% to 90% of them seen just once. The sample taken for sequencing was PBMCs or T cells enriched from blood (not recorded which). These receptors all come from a man aged 35-49 years who had recovered from COVID-19.

The J gene is TRBJ1-5, the V gene TRBV6-2 or TRBV6-3; D unclear. Trimming removed 5 bases from V and 1 base from J, with 9 bases in between. Germline V gives CDR1 MNHEY, CDR2 SVGEGT. The CDR3 is 14 amino acids. CDR3 protein: CASSLDISNQPQHF. The CDR3 DNA reads as TGTGCCAGCAGTCTTGACATAAGCAATCAGCCCCAGCATTTT.

The chain joins TRBV28 to TRBJ2-7; D is unresolved. CDR3 length: 12 amino acids. V gave up 2 bases and J gave up 1 base, with 3 bases separating them. Looked up from germline, CDR1 is MDHEN and CDR2 is SYDVKM. The DNA of the CDR3 is TGTGCCAGCAGTTTACGGTCCTACGAGCAGTACTTC. As protein: CASSLRSYEQYF.

As for this clone: The same CDR3 is also encoded by other DNA sequences in this sample. The chain is built from TRBV12-3 or TRBV12-4 and TRBJ2-7; no clear D gene. V lost 3 bases to trimming and J lost 1 base, with 4 bases between them. This CDR3 is 12 amino acids long. CDR3 in amino acids: CASSFYSYEQYF. The CDR3 DNA reads TGTGCCAGCAGTTTTTATTCCTACGAGCAGTACTTC.

The chain couples TRBV19 to TRBJ1-1; D unclear. Trimming left V 5 bases short and J 1 base short, with 11 bases between. CDR1 is LNHDA and CDR2 is SQIVND in the germline V gene (reference sequence). The length of the CDR3 is 14 residues. The CDR3: CASSFGQTNTEAFF. Here the CDR3 DNA reads TGTGCCAGTAGTTTTGGGCAGACGAACACTGAAGCTTTCTTT.

The chain combines TRBV7-2 with TRBJ2-1; no firm D call. Trimming cost V 3 bases and J 5 bases, with 11 bases left between them. The CDR3 is 14 residues long. Germline-derived CDR1 and CDR2 are SGHTA and FQGNSA. The CDR3 coding sequence is TGTGCCAGCAGCTTTTTCTTTACGGACAATGAGCAGTTCTTC. Its translation: CASSFFFTDNEQFF.

This chain uses TRBV5-5 with TRBJ1-2; 8 bases are a match to TRBD1. CDR3 length: 12 amino acids. From germline, CDR1 is SGHKS and CDR2 YYEKEE (reference sequence). V lost 3 bases and J lost 7; bases outside the gene matches: 2. Here the CDR3 DNA reads TGTGCCAGCAGCTCTACAGGGGGTGGCTACACCTTC. Protein product: CASSSTGGGYTF.

Turning to this clone: Other DNA sequences from this sample encode an identical CDR3 as well. The V and J genes are TRBV5-1 and TRBJ2-7, with TRBD2 as a possible D gene (6 bases). The V gene lost 4 bases and the J gene lost 0 bases, with 14 bases spanning the gap. The CDR3 has 15 amino acids. The germline V gene has CDR1 SGHRS and CDR2 YFSETQ. CDR3: CASSPTGGSSYEQYF. As DNA, the CDR3 is TGCGCCAGCAGCCCAACCGGGGGATCCTCCTACGAGCAGTACTTC.

The rearrangement joins TRBV10-3 to TRBJ1-1; D uncertain. Germline loops: CDR1 ENHRY, CDR2 SYGVKD. V lost 0 bases and J 10 bases, leaving 18 bases between the germline ends. The CDR3 runs 15 residues. The CDR3 DNA is TGTGCCATCAGTGAGTCCGAGAGGATCCTTGCGGGAGCTTTCTTT. Translating gives CAISESERILAGAFF.

The genes are TRBV28 and TRBJ1-1; D is uncertain. CDR3 length equals 12 residues. The germline gives CDR1 MDHEN, CDR2 SYDVKM. V was clipped by 1 base and J by 5 bases, with 5 bases between them. CDR3 sequence: CASSLLRTEAFF. The CDR3 coding sequence is TGTGCCAGCAGTTTATTGCGAACTGAAGCTTTCTTT.

The genes are TRBV13 and TRBJ1-6, with TRBD1 as a possible D gene (5 bases). V lost 5 bases and J 3 bases, leaving 11 bases between the germline ends. The CDR3 has 15 amino acids. Germline assignment: CDR1 PRHDT and CDR2 FYEKMQ (reference sequence). This CDR3 reads CASSLQVIYNSPLHF. In DNA form, the CDR3 reads TGTGCCAGCAGCCTACAGGTGATCTATAATTCACCCCTCCACTTT.

Details on this clone: Given the absence of the conserved phenylalanine or tryptophan at the CDR3 end, a read error is likely. The limits of the CDR3 on the DNA are not certain, so only TCRdb's listed CDR3 is given. V gene TRBV6-4 combines with J gene TRBJ2-7; TRBD1 is the table's D call and was not checked against the DNA. Germline lookup yields CDR1 MRHNA and CDR2 SNTAGT. The CDR3 region is 10 residues in length, termini included. CDR3 region: CASSRDRPYI.

The V call is TRBV9, the J call TRBJ2-1; 12 bases line up with TRBD2. Trimming took 0 bases from V and 4 from J; bases not matched to a gene: 14. Per the germline V gene, CDR1 is SGDLS and CDR2 is YYNGEE. This CDR3 contains 20 residues. CDR3 protein: CASSVVSGRPSGGGYNEQFF. As DNA, the CDR3 is TGTGCCAGCAGCGTAGTATCCGGTCGGCCTAGCGGGGGGGGATACAATGAGCAGTTCTTC.

This clone was seen a few times. The chain uses TRBV7-3 and TRBJ2-2; the D gene is possibly TRBD1 (6 bases). Trimming shortened V by 4 bases and J by 5 bases, and 17 bases separated the two germline ends. The CDR3 extends over 16 amino acids. Germline assignment: CDR1 SGHTA and CDR2 FQGTGA. CDR3 DNA: TGTGCCAGCAGCTATCCCGATCATACAGGGACCGGGGAGCTGTTTTTT. Residues: CASSYPDHTGTGELFF.

The rearrangement uses TRBV5-1 and TRBJ1-6; maybe TRBD1 (5 bases). Per the germline V gene, CDR1 is SGHRS and CDR2 is YFSETQ. V lost 4 bases and J lost 6, with 14 bases in between. This CDR3 is built from 15 residues. The chain's CDR3 is CASSPDSAFNSPLHF. The CDR3 DNA follows: TGCGCCAGCAGCCCTGACAGTGCCTTTAATTCACCCCTCCACTTT. The full variable domain, its missing parts supplied by reference TRBV5-1 and TRBJ1-6, is KAGVTQTPRYLIKTRGQQVTLSCSPISGHRSVSWYQQTPGQGLQFLFEYFSETQRNKGNFPGRFSGRQFSNSRSEMNVSTLELGDSALYLCASSPDSAFNSPLHFGNGTRLTVT.

The gene calls are TRBV21-1 and TRBJ2-2; the DNA was not used to check the table's D call, TRBD1. TRBV21-1 is annotated as a pseudogene. The CDR3 contains 15 residues. The CDR3 DNA is TGTGCCAGCAGCGCCAGACAGGGGTTCACCGGGGAGCTGTTTTTT. It encodes CASSARQGFTGELFF.

V usage is TRBV11-2 and J usage is TRBJ2-7, with D tentatively TRBD1 (6 bases). Per germline, CDR1 SGHAT and CDR2 FQNNGV. Trimming took off 0 bases at V and 3 bases at J, with 12 bases between the two ends. The length of the CDR3 is 15 residues. For the CDR3, the DNA is TGTGCCAGCAGCTTAGATGTGGGGGCGGTCTACGAGCAGTACTTC. It codes for CASSLDVGAVYEQYF.

On this clone itself: A read error may account for a junction end that differs from germline. The CDR3 DNA reads as TGTGCCAGCAATTTAGTGGCTGCAACCTACGAGCAGTACTTC. Protein sequence: CASNLVAATYEQYF. This chain connects TRBV28 to TRBJ2-7; D ambiguous. The CDR3 sequence is 14 residues long. The germline CDR1 and CDR2 sequences are MDHEN and SYDVKM.

The chain couples TRBV19 to TRBJ2-7; tentative D call: TRBD2 (6 bases). The CDR3 is made up of 14 amino acids. Trimming removed 5 bases at V and 3 bases at J, with 14 bases between. In germline, CDR1 is LNHDA, CDR2 SQIVND (reference sequence). CDR3 region: CASSPEGLRYEQYF. In nucleotides, the CDR3 is TGTGCCAGTAGTCCAGAGGGACTGCGCTACGAGCAGTACTTC.

This chain uses TRBV4-2 with TRBJ2-1, with TRBD2 identical over 11 bases. CDR3 length equals 21 residues. Germline CDR1 and CDR2: LGHNA and YNFKEQ. Losses at the gene ends were 1 base for V and 7 bases for J; bases not matched to a gene: 21. The CDR3 DNA reads as TGTGCCAGCAGCCAAGCCCTAACCGGCCACGAGCGACTAGCGGGATATAATGAGCAGTTCTTC. This translates into CASSQALTGHERLAGYNEQFF.

CDR3 protein: CASSFSLAGSVDDEQYF. Written as DNA, the CDR3 is TGTGCCAGCAGCTTTAGTTTGGCGGGTTCCGTGGACGACGAGCAGTACTTC. The chain joins TRBV7-6 to TRBJ2-7; D perhaps matches TRBD2 (5 bases). The germline CDR1 and CDR2 sequences are SGHVS and FNYEAQ. There are 17 residues in the CDR3. V gave up 3 bases and J gave up 5 bases, with 23 bases separating them.